A selection of T cell receptor beta chains follows, all from one sample in a study of T cells in Graves' hyperthyroidism and ophthalmopathy. From the multiplex PCR reads, TCRdb called clonotypes with MiXCR, one entry per CDR3 protein. The repertoire includes nearly 250,000 distinct CDR3 sequences, about a sixth of them detected once, and about 30% sits in the top ten. Sequencing used blood. These receptors originate from a woman younger than 30 with Graves' ophthalmopathy. CDR3s include the opening cysteine and the closing phenylalanine or tryptophan. A D gene is named only where the DNA matches it firmly. Expanded clones are given a class, and other clones once, few, many or no size at all.

V	size	D	J	CDR3	DNA
TRBV29-1	many	-	TRBJ2-7	CSVEAGSYEQYF	TGCAGCGTTGAAGCCGGTTCCTACGAGCAGTACTTC
TRBV28	many	-	TRBJ2-7	CASSFAPISSYEQYF	TGTGCCAGCAGTTTTGCGCCTATAAGCTCCTACGAGCAGTACTTC
TRBV3-1	many	-	TRBJ1-3	CASSSDPFYGNTIYF	TGTGCCAGCAGCTCAGATCCCTTTTATGGAAACACCATATATTTT
TRBV3-1	-	TRBD2	TRBJ2-1	CASSFSGRGAGNEQFF	TGTGCCAGCAGCTTCTCAGGGCGGGGGGCCGGCAATGAGCAGTTCTTC
TRBV27	many	TRBD2	TRBJ2-1	CASTTGGPRNEQFF	TGTGCCAGCACAACGGGAGGGCCGAGAAATGAGCAGTTCTTC
TRBV5-1	many	TRBD2	TRBJ2-1	CASSLDPAGGITSSYNEQFF	TGCGCCAGCAGCTTAGATCCAGCGGGGGGGATCACTTCCTCCTACAATGAGCAGTTCTTC
TRBV24-1	many	TRBD2	TRBJ2-7	CATSDGTSGTGEQYF	TGTGCCACCAGTGACGGGACTAGCGGCACGGGGGAGCAGTACTTC
TRBV11-2	-	TRBD2	TRBJ2-1	CASSSGTSGRYEQFF	TGTGCCAGCAGCTCCGGGACTAGCGGGAGGTATGAGCAGTTCTTC
TRBV10-1	-	TRBD1	TRBJ2-5	CASSTDRVGETQYF	TGCGCCAGCAGCACGGACAGGGTCGGCGAGACCCAGTACTTC
TRBV28	many	-	TRBJ1-1	CASSGASTEAFF	TGTGCCAGCAGCGGGGCGAGCACTGAAGCTTTCTTT
TRBV4-3	many	TRBD2	TRBJ2-1	CASSQAVSGAAHYNEQFF	TGCGCCAGCAGCCAAGCGGTCAGCGGGGCAGCCCATTACAATGAGCAGTTCTTC
TRBV7-3	few	TRBD2	TRBJ2-1	CASSLRTSGNHEQFF	TGTGCCAGCAGCCTCAGGACTAGCGGGAATCATGAGCAGTTCTTC
TRBV6-1	many	-	TRBJ2-7	CASQSRGLPYEQYF	TGTGCCAGCCAATCCCGGGGATTGCCCTACGAGCAGTACTTC
TRBV30	many	TRBD2	TRBJ2-1	CAWRMAGGPGEQFF	TGTGCCTGGAGAATGGCGGGGGGTCCCGGGGAGCAGTTCTTC
TRBV28	-	-	TRBJ1-2	CASSSLGTPRNYGYTF	TGTGCCAGCAGTTCTCTCGGGACACCGAGGAACTATGGCTACACCTTC
TRBV29-1	many	TRBD1	TRBJ2-1	CSASFDRANEQFF	TGCAGCGCTTCTTTCGACAGGGCAAATGAGCAGTTCTTC
TRBV7-7	many	-	TRBJ2-7	CASSLSEGYEQYF	TGTGCTAGCAGCTTAAGTGAGGGATACGAGCAGTACTTC
TRBV15	many	-	TRBJ2-2	CATSSGEAGARTGELFF	TGTGCCACCAGCAGCGGGGAGGCGGGCGCGAGGACCGGGGAGCTGTTTTTT
TRBV28	many	-	TRBJ1-2	CFGVAEGPDYGYTF	TGCTTCGGGGTGGCAGAGGGTCCAGACTATGGCTACACCTTC
TRBV12-3/TRBV12-4	few	-	TRBJ1-1	CASSLDGMNTEAFF	TGTGCCAGCAGTCTGGACGGGATGAACACTGAAGCTTTCTTT
TRBV7-2	many	-	TRBJ2-7	CASSLKGGEQYF	TGTGCCAGCAGCTTAAAGGGAGGCGAGCAGTACTTC
TRBV27	many	TRBD1	TRBJ1-1	CASSWMTGLNTEAFF	TGTGCCAGCAGTTGGATGACAGGGCTTAACACTGAAGCTTTCTTT
TRBV5-1	many	TRBD2	TRBJ2-4	CASSLAFSGTSGATPKNIQYF	TGCGCCAGCAGCTTGGCGTTCAGTGGGACTAGCGGGGCTACACCCAAAAACATTCAGTACTTC
TRBV20-1	-	-	TRBJ1-1	CSARGDPRPDNTEAFF	TGCAGTGCTAGGGGGGACCCCAGGCCCGACAACACTGAAGCTTTCTTT
TRBV28	many	-	TRBJ2-7	CASRRTGYEQYF	TGTGCCAGCAGAAGAACAGGGTACGAGCAGTACTTC
TRBV12-5	many	-	TRBJ1-5	CASGLSAGGHRNQPQHF	TGTGCTAGTGGTTTGTCTGCGGGGGGGCATCGCAATCAGCCCCAGCATTTT
TRBV12-3/TRBV12-4	many	TRBD2	TRBJ2-5	CASLEAGLGETQYF	TGTGCCAGCCTCGAAGCGGGGTTGGGAGAGACCCAGTACTTC
TRBV6-2/TRBV6-3	many	-	TRBJ2-3	CATLGTSGTQYF	TGTGCCACCCTCGGGACCTCCGGAACGCAGTATTTT
TRBV7-9	-	-	TRBJ1-2	CASSAQQGKDGYTF	TGTGCCAGCAGCGCACAACAGGGAAAGGATGGCTACACCTTC
TRBV7-2	many	-	TRBJ2-7	CASSASGLTYEQYF	TGTGCCAGCAGCGCCTCGGGACTTACCTACGAGCAGTACTTC
TRBV7-2	many	TRBD1	TRBJ1-4	CASSTGQEINEKLFF	TGTGCCAGCAGCACCGGACAGGAGATCAATGAAAAACTGTTTTTT
TRBV11-3	many	-	TRBJ2-1	CASRGGSYNEQFF	TGTGCCAGCAGGGGGGGTTCCTACAATGAGCAGTTCTTC
TRBV20-1	many	TRBD2	TRBJ2-1	CSARSSGRKNEQFF	TGCAGTGCTAGATCTAGCGGGAGGAAAAATGAGCAGTTCTTC
TRBV10-1	many	-	TRBJ2-3	CASSDGFADTQYF	TGCGCCAGCAGTGACGGTTTTGCAGATACGCAGTATTTT
TRBV6-2/TRBV6-3	many	TRBD2	TRBJ2-1	CASGTSSYNEQFF	TGTGCCAGCGGGACTAGCTCCTACAATGAGCAGTTCTTC
TRBV28	-	-	TRBJ2-7	CASSLPETGYEQYF	TGTGCCAGCAGTCTACCAGAGACAGGCTACGAGCAGTACTTC
TRBV19	-	-	TRBJ1-5	CASSIDLWGPQPQHF	TGTGCCAGTAGTATAGATCTTTGGGGGCCTCAGCCCCAGCATTTT